Listed below are T cell receptor beta chains from one sample, sequenced in a study of T cell responses to AZD1222 COVID-19 vaccine. Method: immunoSEQ multiplex PCR; TCRdb's copy keeps in-frame clones and lacks some. This sample carries tens of thousands of clones, 88% of them seen once, and the ten largest clones take roughly 21%. This material consisted of peripheral blood, taken on day 0 of AZD1222 vaccination. The source of these receptors is an adult in good health. The conserved cysteine and the conserved F or W are not part of the CDR3 here. Each record gives: V gene, CDR3 protein.

>TRBV6-2/TRBV6-3
ASSPGRNNSPLH
>TRBV2
ASSTPGNTEAF
>TRBV10-3
AIRLDRENYEQY
>TRBV4-2
ASSQGDMSSGYT
>TRBV7-2
ASSPRRETQY
>TRBV11-3
ASSLGLADYNEQF
>TRBV4-2
ASSPLAGGVYNEQF
>TRBV3-1/TRBV3-2
ASSQESAVQETQY
>TRBV25-1
ASSETGGADGYT
>TRBV28
ASSIMGYYQPQH
>TRBV5-1
ASSLGWQGRTLLPTNEKLF
>TRBV5-1
ASSLEGSGNQPQH
>TRBV20-1
SASPSYEQY
>TRBV5-8
ASSLGRNDAETQY
>TRBV19
ASSKGQGKPSNQPQH
>TRBV6-5
AITRGHRDTQY
>TRBV7-8
ASSPDGTSATQY
>TRBV19
ASSDEGLGRYYGYT
>TRBV6-5
ASSKGGSTDTQY
>TRBV9
ASAPTGTSWDEQY
>TRBV7-2
ASSFTSDRRETQY
>TRBV21-1
ASSERVPGATYEQY
>TRBV21-1
ASSKDPLTTYEQY
>TRBV27
ASSFNMNTEAF